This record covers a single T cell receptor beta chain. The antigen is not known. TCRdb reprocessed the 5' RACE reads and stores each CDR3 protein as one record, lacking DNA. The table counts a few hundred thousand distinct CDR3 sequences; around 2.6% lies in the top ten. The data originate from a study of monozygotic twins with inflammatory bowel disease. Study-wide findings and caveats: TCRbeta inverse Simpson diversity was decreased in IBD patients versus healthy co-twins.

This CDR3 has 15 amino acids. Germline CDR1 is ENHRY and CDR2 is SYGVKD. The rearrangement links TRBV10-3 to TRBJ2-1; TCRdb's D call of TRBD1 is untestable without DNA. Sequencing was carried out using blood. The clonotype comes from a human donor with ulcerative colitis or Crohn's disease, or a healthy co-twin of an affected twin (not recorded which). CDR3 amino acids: CAISEGFGAANEQFF.